This T cell receptor (beta chain) was sequenced in a study of blood T cell repertoires in COVID-19. Per the study methods: Estimation of nucleated cell counts relied on the amplification of reference gene primers. Assay: immunoSEQ multiplex PCR; the TCRdb copy retains only in-frame clones and omits some. The D gene and trimming were derived from the DNA, and the V and J assignments and clone size from that table. The data show under 250,000 clones, roughly four fifths seen once. The CDR3 is 13 amino acids. Germline values: CDR1 LGHNA, CDR2 YSLEER. V dropped 1 base and J dropped 4 bases, with 7 bases sitting between them.

What was sequenced was peripheral blood. This TCR was recovered from a man aged 45-65 years with active or convalescent COVID-19. The V call is TRBV4-3, the J call TRBJ1-1; TRBD1 might be the D (5 bases). The CDR3 region is CASSQGQTTEAFF. The CDR3 nucleotides are TGCGCCAGCAGCCAAGGACAGACCACTGAAGCTTTCTTT.